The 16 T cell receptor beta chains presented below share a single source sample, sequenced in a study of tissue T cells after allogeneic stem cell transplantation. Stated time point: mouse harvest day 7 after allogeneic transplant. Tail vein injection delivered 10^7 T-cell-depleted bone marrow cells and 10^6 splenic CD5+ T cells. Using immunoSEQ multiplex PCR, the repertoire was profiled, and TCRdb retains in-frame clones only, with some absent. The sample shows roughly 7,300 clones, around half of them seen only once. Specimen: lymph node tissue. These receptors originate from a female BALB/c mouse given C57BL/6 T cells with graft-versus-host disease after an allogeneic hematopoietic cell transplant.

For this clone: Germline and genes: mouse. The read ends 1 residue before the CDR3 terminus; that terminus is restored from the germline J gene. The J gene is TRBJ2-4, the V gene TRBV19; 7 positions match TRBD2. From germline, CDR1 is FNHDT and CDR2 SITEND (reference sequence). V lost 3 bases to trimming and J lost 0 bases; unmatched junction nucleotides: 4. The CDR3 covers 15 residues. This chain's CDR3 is CASSTWGTSQNTLYF. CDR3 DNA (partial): TGTGCCAGCAGTACCTGGGGGACTAGTCAAAACACCTTGTAC.

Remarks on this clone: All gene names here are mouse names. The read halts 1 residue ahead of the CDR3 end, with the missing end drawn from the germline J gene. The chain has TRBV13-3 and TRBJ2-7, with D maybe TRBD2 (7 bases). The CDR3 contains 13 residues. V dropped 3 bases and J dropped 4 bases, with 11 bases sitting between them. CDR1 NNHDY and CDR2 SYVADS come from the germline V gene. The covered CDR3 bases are TGTGCCAGCAGTGGGGGGGCGCGGTATGAACAGTAC. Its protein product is CASSGGARYEQY. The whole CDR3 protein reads CASSGGARYEQYF.

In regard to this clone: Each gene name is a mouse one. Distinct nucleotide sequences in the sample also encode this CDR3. The chain's CDR3 is CASSLNSQNTLYF. The sequenced part of the CDR3 DNA is TGTGCCAGCAGTCTGAACAGTCAAAACACCTTGTAC. The genes are TRBV26 and TRBJ2-4; D gene ambiguous. The CDR3 goes on 1 residue after the read ends, and that part is filled in from the germline J gene. Trimming left V 2 bases short and J 0 bases short, with 3 bases between. Per germline, CDR1 KGHPV and CDR2 FQNQEV (reference sequence). This CDR3 comprises 13 residues.

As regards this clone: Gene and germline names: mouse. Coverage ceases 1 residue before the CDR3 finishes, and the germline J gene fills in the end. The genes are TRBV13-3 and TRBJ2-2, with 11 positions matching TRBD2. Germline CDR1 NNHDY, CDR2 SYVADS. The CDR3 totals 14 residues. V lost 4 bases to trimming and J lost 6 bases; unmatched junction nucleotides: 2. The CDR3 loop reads CASSRDWGSGQLYF. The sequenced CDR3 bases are TGTGCCAGCAGTCGGGACTGGGGGTCCGGGCAGCTCTAC.

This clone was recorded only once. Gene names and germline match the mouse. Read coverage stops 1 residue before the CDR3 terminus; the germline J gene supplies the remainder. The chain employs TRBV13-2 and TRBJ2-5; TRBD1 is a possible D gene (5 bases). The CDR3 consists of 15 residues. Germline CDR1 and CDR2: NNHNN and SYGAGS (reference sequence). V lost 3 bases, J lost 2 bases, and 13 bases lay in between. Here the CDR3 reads CASGGPQGSQDTQYF. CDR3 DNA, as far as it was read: TGTGCCAGCGGTGGCCCCCAGGGAAGCCAAGACACCCAGTAC.

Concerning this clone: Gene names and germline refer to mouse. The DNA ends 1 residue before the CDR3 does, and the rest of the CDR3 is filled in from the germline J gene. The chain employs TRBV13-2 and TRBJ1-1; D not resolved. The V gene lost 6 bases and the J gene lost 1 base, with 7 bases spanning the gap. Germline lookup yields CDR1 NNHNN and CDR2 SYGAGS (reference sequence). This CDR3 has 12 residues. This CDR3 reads CASAQLNTEVFF. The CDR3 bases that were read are TGTGCCAGCGCACAGTTAAACACAGAAGTCTTC.

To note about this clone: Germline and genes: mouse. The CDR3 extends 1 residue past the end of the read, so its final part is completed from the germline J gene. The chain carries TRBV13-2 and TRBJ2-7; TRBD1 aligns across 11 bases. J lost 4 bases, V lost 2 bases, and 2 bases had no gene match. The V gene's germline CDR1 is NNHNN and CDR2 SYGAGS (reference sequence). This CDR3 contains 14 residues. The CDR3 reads CASGDGTGGYEQYF. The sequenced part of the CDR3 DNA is TGTGCCAGCGGTGACGGGACAGGGGGGTATGAACAGTAC.

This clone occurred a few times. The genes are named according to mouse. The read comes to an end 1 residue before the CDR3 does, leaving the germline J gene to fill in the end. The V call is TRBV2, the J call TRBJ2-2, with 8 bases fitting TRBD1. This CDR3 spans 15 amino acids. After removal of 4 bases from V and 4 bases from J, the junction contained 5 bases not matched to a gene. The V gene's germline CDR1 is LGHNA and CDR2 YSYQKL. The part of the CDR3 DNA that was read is TGTGCCAGCAGCCTGGCAGGGGGCGGCACCGGGCAGCTCTAC. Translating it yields CASSLAGGGTGQLY. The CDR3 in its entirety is CASSLAGGGTGQLYF.

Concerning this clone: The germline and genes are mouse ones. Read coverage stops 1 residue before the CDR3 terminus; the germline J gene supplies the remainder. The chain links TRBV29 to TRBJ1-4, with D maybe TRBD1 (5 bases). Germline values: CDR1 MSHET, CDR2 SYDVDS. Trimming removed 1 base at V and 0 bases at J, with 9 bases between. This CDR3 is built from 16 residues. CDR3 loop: CASSLFRDLSNERLFF. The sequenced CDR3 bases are TGTGCTAGCAGTTTATTCAGGGACCTTTCCAACGAAAGATTATTT.

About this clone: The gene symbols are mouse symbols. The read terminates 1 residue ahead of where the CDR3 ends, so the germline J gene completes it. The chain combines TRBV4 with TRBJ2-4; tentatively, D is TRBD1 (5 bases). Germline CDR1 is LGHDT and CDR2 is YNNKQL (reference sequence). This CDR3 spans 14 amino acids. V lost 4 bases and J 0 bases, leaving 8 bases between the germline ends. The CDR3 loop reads CASSLTASQNTLYF. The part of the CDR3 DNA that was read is TGTGCCAGCAGCTTGACAGCTAGTCAAAACACCTTGTAC. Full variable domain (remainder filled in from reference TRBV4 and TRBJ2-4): ETAVFQTPNYHVTQVGNEVSFNCKQTLGHDTMYWYKQDSKKLLKIMFSYNNKQLIVNETVPRRFSPQSSDKAHLNLRIKSVEPEDSAVYLCASSLTASQNTLYFGAGTRLSVL.

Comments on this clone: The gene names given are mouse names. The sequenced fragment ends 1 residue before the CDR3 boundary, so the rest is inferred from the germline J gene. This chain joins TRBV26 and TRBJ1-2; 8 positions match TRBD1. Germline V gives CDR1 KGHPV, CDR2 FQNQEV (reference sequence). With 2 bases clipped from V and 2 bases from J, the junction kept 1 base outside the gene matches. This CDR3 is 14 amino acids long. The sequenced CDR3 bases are TGTGCCAGCAGTCTGGCAGGGGGCAACTCCGACTACACC. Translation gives CASSLAGGNSDYT. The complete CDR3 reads CASSLAGGNSDYTF.

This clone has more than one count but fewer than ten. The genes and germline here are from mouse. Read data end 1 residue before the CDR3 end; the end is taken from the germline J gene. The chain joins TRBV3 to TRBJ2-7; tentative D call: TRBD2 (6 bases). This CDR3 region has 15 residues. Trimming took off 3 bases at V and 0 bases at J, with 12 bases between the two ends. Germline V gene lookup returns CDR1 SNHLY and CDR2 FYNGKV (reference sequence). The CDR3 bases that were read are TGTGCCAGCAGCTTGGCTGGGGCGAGCTCCTATGAACAGTAC. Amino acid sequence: CASSLAGASSYEQY. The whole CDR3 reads CASSLAGASSYEQYF. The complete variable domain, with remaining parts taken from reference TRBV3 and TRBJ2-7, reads GPKVLQIPSHQIIDMGQMVTLNCDPVSNHLYFYWYKQILGQQMEFLVNFYNGKVMEKSKLFKDQFSVERPDGSYFTLKIQPTALEDSAVYFCASSLAGASSYEQYFGPGTRLTVL.

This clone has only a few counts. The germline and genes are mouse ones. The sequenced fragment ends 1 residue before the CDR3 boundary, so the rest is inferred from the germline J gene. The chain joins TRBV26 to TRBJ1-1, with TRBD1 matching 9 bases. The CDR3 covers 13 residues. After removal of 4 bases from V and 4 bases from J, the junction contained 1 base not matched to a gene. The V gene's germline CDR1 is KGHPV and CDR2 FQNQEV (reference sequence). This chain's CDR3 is CASSQGQGTEVFF. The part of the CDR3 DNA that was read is TGTGCCAGCAGTCAGGGACAGGGCACAGAAGTCTTC.

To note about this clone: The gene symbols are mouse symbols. The covered CDR3 bases are TGTGCCAGCAGCGGGACAGGGACCTATGAACAGTAC. Protein sequence: CASSGTGTYEQY. The whole CDR3 sequence is CASSGTGTYEQYF. The V and J genes are TRBV26 and TRBJ2-7, with 9 nucleotides matching TRBD1. The read ends 1 residue early relative to the CDR3; the germline J gene fills the gap. The CDR3 runs to 13 residues. V was clipped by 6 bases and J by 2 bases; unmatched bases: 2. Germline V gene data show CDR1 as KGHPV and CDR2 as FQNQEV (reference sequence).

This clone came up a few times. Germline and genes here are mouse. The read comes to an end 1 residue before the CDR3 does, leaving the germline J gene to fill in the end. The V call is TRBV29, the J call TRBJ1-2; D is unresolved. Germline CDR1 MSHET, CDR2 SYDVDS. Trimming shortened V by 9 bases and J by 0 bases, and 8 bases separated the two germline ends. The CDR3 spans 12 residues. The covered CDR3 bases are TGTGCTAGAAAACAAGCAAACTCCGACTACACC. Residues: CARKQANSDYT. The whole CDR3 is CARKQANSDYTF.

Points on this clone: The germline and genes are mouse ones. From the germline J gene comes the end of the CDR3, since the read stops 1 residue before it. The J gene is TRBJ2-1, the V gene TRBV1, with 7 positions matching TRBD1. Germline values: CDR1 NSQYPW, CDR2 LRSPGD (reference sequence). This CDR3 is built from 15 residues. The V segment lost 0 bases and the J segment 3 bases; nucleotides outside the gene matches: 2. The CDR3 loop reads CTCSADQGVYAEQFF. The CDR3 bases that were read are TGCACCTGCAGTGCAGATCAGGGGGTCTATGCTGAGCAGTTC.